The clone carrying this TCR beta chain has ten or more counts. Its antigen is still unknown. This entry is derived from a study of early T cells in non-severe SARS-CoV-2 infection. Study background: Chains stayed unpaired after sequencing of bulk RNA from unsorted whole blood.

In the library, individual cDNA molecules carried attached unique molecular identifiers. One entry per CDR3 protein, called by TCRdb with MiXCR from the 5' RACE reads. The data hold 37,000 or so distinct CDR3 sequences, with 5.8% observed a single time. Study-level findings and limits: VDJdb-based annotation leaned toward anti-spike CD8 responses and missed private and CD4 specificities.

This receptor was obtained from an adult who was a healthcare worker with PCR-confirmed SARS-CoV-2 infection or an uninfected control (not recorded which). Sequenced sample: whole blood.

CDR3 sequence (DNA): TGTGCCAGCAGCTTAACCAGGGGAACCTATGGCTACACCTTC. Translating gives CASSLTRGTYGYTF. This chain connects TRBV7-9 to TRBJ1-2; weak D call: TRBD1 (6 bases). V lost 2 bases and J 4 bases, leaving 11 bases between the germline ends. Germline V gene lookup returns CDR1 SEHNR and CDR2 FQNEAQ (reference sequence). CDR3 length equals 14 residues. Variable domain in full (rest from reference TRBV7-9 and TRBJ1-2): DTGVSQNPRHKITKRGQNVTFRCDPISEHNRLYWYRQTLGQGPEFLTYFQNEAQLEKSRLLSDRFSAERPKGSFSTLEIQRTEQGDSAMYLCASSLTRGTYGYTFGSGTRLTVV.